The 6 T cell receptor beta chains given below trace back to one sample, sequenced in a study of neoadjuvant nivolumab and ipilimumab in lung cancer. Here immunoSEQ multiplex PCR was the method, and the copy in TCRdb shows in-frame clones only, minus some. Here the sample spans 9,500 to 10,000 clones, 81% being singletons. Sequencing was performed on peripheral blood, taken before neoadjuvant nivolumab, alone or with ipilimumab. All receptors derive from an adult with non-small cell lung cancer.

The chain joins TRBV6-5 to TRBJ2-6; D may be TRBD2 (5 bases). The CDR3 is 15 residues long. With 2 bases removed from V and 3 bases from J, the gap between germline ends came to 8 bases. In germline, CDR1 is MNHEY, CDR2 SVGAGI. DNA for the CDR3: TGTGCCAGCAGTTACCGGGGAAGTGGGGCCAACGTCCTGACTTTC. This codes for CASSYRGSGANVLTF.

The table lists this clone with a count of one. The CDR3 DNA is TGTGCCAGCAGCTTGGGAGCGGTACGGAGCAATCAGCCCCAGCATTTT. Its translation is CASSLGAVRSNQPQHF. The chain joins TRBV5-6 to TRBJ1-5; D unclear. Per the germline V gene, CDR1 is SGHDT and CDR2 is YYEEEE. The CDR3 runs 16 residues. The V gene lost 0 bases and the J gene lost 1 base, with 11 bases spanning the gap.

This clone was seen a single time. This chain links TRBV5-4 with TRBJ2-1, with 7 bases lining up with TRBD2. In germline, CDR1 is SGHNT, CDR2 YYREEE (reference sequence). The length of the CDR3 is 16 residues. V lost 5 bases, J lost 1 base, and 9 bases stayed unmatched. CDR3 nucleotide sequence: TGTGCCAGCAGGATGGGGGGGGGAACTTCCTACAATGAGCAGTTCTTC. Translating it yields CASRMGGGTSYNEQFF.

The chain couples TRBV28 to TRBJ2-7; 8 bases map to TRBD1. This CDR3 spans 14 amino acids. V was clipped by 8 bases and J by 6 bases; unmatched bases: 12. Per the germline V gene, CDR1 is MDHEN and CDR2 is SYDVKM. The CDR3 sequence is CASSLQGARAEQYF. CDR3 coding DNA: TGTGCCAGCTCACTGCAGGGGGCGAGGGCCGAGCAGTACTTC.

Sample share makes this clone large. This chain connects TRBV11-3 to TRBJ2-7, with D possibly matching TRBD2 (6 bases). V dropped 5 bases and J dropped 2 bases, with 13 bases sitting between them. CDR3 length: 14 amino acids. Germline CDR1 is SGHNT and CDR2 is YENEEA. As DNA, the CDR3 is TGTGCCAGCAGCCCCGACCCGGGGGCCTACGAGCAGTACTTC. Translating it yields CASSPDPGAYEQYF.

This chain uses TRBV2 with TRBJ1-1; weak D call: TRBD1 (6 bases). CDR3 size: 14 residues. V lost 6 bases and J 0 bases, leaving 11 bases between the germline ends. Germline V gene sequence: CDR1 SNHLY, CDR2 FYNNEI. The DNA for the CDR3 is TGTGCCAGCAGGCCGGGACAACTGAACACTGAAGCTTTCTTT. Translated, it gives CASRPGQLNTEAFF.